Shown below are 15 T cell receptor beta chains from a single sample sequenced in a study of beta chain features in type 1 diabetes. Every bit of the isolated RNA underwent reverse transcription, so sequencing read expressed TCRB transcripts. This table comes from immunoSEQ multiplex PCR, and its TCRdb copy is limited to in-frame clones, with some not included. The data contain fewer than 400,000 clones, 8% of them seen just once; the ten biggest clones take up around 0.45%. Specimen: central memory CD4+ T cells from blood. The receptor set was obtained from a woman under 30 in good health.

J is TRBJ2-3 and V is TRBV7-8; tentative D call: TRBD2 (6 bases). This CDR3 has 16 residues. The V end lost 7 bases, the J end lost 0 bases, and 17 bases lay between the germline ends. In germline, CDR1 is SGHVS, CDR2 FQNEAQ. In DNA form, the CDR3 reads TGTGCCAGCACCCCCATGGGGGGATCTAGCACAGATACGCAGTATTTT. Translated, it gives CASTPMGGSSTDTQYF.

The chain uses TRBV2 and TRBJ2-7, with 7 bases identical to TRBD2. V dropped 3 bases and J dropped 7; count of bases not matched to a gene: 9. CDR1 is SNHLY and CDR2 is FYNNEI in the germline V gene. The CDR3 consists of 14 residues. CDR3 sequence: CASSDRLAGGEQYF. The CDR3 region has the DNA TGTGCCAGCAGTGACCGACTAGCCGGAGGGGAGCAGTACTTC.

This clone was seen only a few times. The gene calls are TRBV28 and TRBJ2-1; D is possibly TRBD2 (6 bases). The ends were cut back, 4 bases at V and 8 bases at J, with 18 bases in the middle. CDR3 length equals 15 residues. The germline V gene has CDR1 MDHEN and CDR2 SYDVKM. CDR3 nucleotide sequence: TGTGCCAGCAGTTCGCTGGGGGGTGGGGCGGATGAGCAGTTCTTC. Amino acids: CASSSLGGGADEQFF.

In the case of this clone: The same CDR3 arises from other DNA sequences in this sample as well. The chain employs TRBV4-3 and TRBJ2-1, with 7 bases fitting TRBD2. With 0 bases clipped from V and 7 bases from J, the junction kept 0 bases outside the gene matches. This CDR3 region has 13 residues. CDR1 is LGHNA and CDR2 is YSLEER in the germline V gene. CDR3 region: CASSQEGGNEQFF. Here the CDR3 DNA reads TGCGCCAGCAGCCAAGAGGGAGGGAATGAGCAGTTCTTC.

This clone showed up just a few times. The V call is TRBV29-1, the J call TRBJ2-1; no reliable D call. This CDR3 has 13 amino acids. V gave up 4 bases and J gave up 1 base, with 8 bases separating them. Germline-derived CDR1 and CDR2 are SQVTM and ANQGSEA. The CDR3 DNA follows: TGCAGCGTTGCTCCTAAGTCCTACAATGAGCAGTTCTTC. Protein: CSVAPKSYNEQFF.

The chain links TRBV18 to TRBJ1-1; D is unclear. The CDR3 runs 15 residues. V lost 0 bases and J 0 bases, leaving 8 bases between the germline ends. The germline gives CDR1 KGHSH, CDR2 LQKENI. Written as DNA, the CDR3 is TGTGCCAGCTCACCACCGTCTTACATGAACACTGAAGCTTTCTTT. Its translation is CASSPPSYMNTEAFF.

This clone was detected ten times or more. V usage is TRBV10-3 and J usage is TRBJ1-1, with D perhaps matching TRBD1 (5 bases). V was shortened by 5 bases and J by 4 bases, with 29 bases between the two germline ends. There are 19 residues in the CDR3. Germline-derived CDR1 and CDR2 are ENHRY and SYGVKD. This CDR3 is CAISRGLGRVGVPGTEAFF. The CDR3 coding sequence is TGTGCCATCAGTAGGGGACTGGGCAGGGTTGGTGTTCCGGGCACTGAAGCTTTCTTT.

The chain has TRBV7-2 and TRBJ2-7, with D perhaps matching TRBD2 (6 bases). The CDR3 spans 14 residues. The germline gives CDR1 SGHTA, CDR2 FQGNSA. Trimming stripped 5 bases from V and 2 bases from J, with 13 bases between. The CDR3 loop is CASSVPGLTYEQYF. The CDR3 coding sequence is TGTGCCAGCAGCGTACCGGGACTCACCTACGAGCAGTACTTC. Full variable domain (missing parts from reference TRBV7-2 and TRBJ2-7): GAGVSQSPSNKVTEKGKDVELRCDPISGHTALYWYRQSLGQGLEFLIYFQGNSAPDKSGLPSDRFSAERTGGSVSTLTIQRTQQEDSAVYLCASSVPGLTYEQYFGPGTRLTVT.

This clone has just a few counts. This CDR3 is CASSLTGSYEQYF. Here the CDR3 DNA reads TGCGCCAGCAGCTTGACAGGATCCTACGAGCAGTACTTC. V gene TRBV5-1 combines with J gene TRBJ2-7; possible D gene TRBD1, 5 bases. CDR1 SGHRS and CDR2 YFSETQ come from the germline V gene. Deletions cut 1 base from V and 1 base from J, with 6 bases between. This CDR3 spans 13 amino acids.

V usage is TRBV19 and J usage is TRBJ2-1; TRBD1 aligns across 7 bases. This CDR3 comprises 15 residues. V shed 4 bases, J shed 10 bases, and the junction held 13 bases outside the gene matches. From germline, CDR1 is LNHDA and CDR2 SQIVND (reference sequence). DNA for the CDR3: TGTGCCAGTAGTACCTCGGGCCGGGGACAGCCAGAGCAGTTCTTC. Translated: CASSTSGRGQPEQFF.

This clone was counted a few times. V is TRBV7-9 and J is TRBJ2-1, with D perhaps matching TRBD1 or TRBD2 (5 bases each). With 4 bases removed from V and 8 bases from J, the gap between germline ends came to 18 bases. Looked up from germline, CDR1 is SEHNR and CDR2 is FQNEAQ (reference sequence). This CDR3 spans 15 amino acids. CDR3 region: CASSSWAGRRDEQFF. The CDR3, as DNA: TGTGCCAGCAGCTCCTGGGCAGGGCGGCGGGATGAGCAGTTCTTC.

This clone was seen at least ten times. The V gene is TRBV16, the J gene TRBJ2-1; TRBD2 agrees at 7 bases. Trimming cost V 4 bases and J 5 bases; bases outside gene matches: 8. Germline values: CDR1 KGHSY, CDR2 FQNENV. The CDR3 is 15 residues long. CDR3 coding DNA: TGTGCCAGCAGCCCCCTAGCGGATCTAGACAATGAGCAGTTCTTC. It encodes CASSPLADLDNEQFF.

J is TRBJ2-3 and V is TRBV27; a weak D match, TRBD1 (6 bases). The ends were cut back, 2 bases at V and 4 bases at J, with 16 bases in the middle. The germline gives CDR1 MNHEY, CDR2 SMNVEV (reference sequence). The CDR3 totals 16 residues. The CDR3 is CASSLKFGQYSDTQYF. The DNA for the CDR3 is TGTGCCAGCAGTTTAAAATTTGGACAGTATTCAGATACGCAGTATTTT.

This clone was seen a few times. This rearrangement joins TRBV2 to TRBJ2-7; D perhaps matches TRBD1 (5 bases). Germline CDR1 is SNHLY and CDR2 is FYNNEI. CDR3 length: 12 residues. V was clipped by 8 bases and J by 2 bases, with 10 bases between them. CDR3 protein: CASEQAPYEQYF. The CDR3 DNA reads TGTGCCAGCGAACAGGCCCCCTACGAGCAGTACTTC.

The chain joins TRBV4-2 to TRBJ2-7; 7 bases map to TRBD1. V dropped 2 bases and J dropped 0; count of bases not matched to a gene: 1. The germline gives CDR1 LGHNA, CDR2 YNFKEQ. The CDR3 covers 14 residues. This CDR3 reads CASSQRDSSYEQYF. The CDR3 DNA reads TGTGCCAGCAGCCAACGGGACAGCTCCTACGAGCAGTACTTC.